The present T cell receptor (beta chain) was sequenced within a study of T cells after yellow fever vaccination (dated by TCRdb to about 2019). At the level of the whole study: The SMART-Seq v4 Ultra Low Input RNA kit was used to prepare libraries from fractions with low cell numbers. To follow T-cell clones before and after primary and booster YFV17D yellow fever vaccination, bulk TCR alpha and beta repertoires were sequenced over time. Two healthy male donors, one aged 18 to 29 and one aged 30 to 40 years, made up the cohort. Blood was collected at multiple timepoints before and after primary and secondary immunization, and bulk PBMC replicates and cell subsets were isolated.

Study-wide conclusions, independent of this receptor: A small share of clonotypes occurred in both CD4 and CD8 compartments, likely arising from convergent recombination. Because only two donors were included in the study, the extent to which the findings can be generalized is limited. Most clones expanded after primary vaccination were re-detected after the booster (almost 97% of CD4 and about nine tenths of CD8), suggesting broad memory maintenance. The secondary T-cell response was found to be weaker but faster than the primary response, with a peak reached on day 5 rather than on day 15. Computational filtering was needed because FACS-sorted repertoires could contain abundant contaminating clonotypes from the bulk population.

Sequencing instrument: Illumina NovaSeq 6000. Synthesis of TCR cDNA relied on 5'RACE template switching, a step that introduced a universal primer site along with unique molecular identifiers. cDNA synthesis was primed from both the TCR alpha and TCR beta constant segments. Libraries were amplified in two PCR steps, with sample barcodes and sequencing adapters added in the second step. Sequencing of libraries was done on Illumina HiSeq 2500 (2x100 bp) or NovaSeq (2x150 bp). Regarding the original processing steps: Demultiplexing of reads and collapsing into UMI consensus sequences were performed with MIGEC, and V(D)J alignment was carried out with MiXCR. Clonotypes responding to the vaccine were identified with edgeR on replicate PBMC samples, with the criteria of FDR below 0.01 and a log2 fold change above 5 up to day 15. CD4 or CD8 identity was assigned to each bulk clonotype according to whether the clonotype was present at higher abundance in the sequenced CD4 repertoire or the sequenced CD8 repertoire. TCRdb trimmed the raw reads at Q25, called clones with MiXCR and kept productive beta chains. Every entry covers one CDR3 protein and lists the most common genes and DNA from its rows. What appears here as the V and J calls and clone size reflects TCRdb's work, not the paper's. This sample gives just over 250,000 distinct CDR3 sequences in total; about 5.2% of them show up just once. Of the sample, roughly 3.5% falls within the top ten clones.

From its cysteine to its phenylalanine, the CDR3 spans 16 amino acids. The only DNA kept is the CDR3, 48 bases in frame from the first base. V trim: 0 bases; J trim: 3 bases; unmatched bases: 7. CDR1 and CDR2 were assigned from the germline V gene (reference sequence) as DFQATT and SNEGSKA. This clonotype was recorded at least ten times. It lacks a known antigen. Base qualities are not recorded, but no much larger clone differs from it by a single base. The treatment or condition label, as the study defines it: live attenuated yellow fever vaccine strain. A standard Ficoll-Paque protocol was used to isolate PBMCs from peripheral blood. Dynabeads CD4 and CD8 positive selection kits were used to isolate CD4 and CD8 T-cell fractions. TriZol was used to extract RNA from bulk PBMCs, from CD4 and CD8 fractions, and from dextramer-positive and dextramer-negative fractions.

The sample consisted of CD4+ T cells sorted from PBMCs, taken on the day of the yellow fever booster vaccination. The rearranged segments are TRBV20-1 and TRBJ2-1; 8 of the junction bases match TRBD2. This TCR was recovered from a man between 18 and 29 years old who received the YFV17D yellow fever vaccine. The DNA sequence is TGCAGTGCTAGAGAAGTTGGCGGGGGGTACTACAATGAGCAGTTCTTC. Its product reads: CSAREVGGGYYNEQFF.